The clone carrying this T cell receptor (beta chain) was detected a few times. This sample was included in a study of T cells after yellow fever vaccination. TCRdb called the 5' RACE reads again in MiXCR, with one record for every CDR3 protein. Of 450,000 to 650,000 distinct CDR3 sequences listed, roughly 12% were seen once; the top ten hold 11% to 15%. This receptor was obtained from a man aged 25-40 years who received the YFV17D yellow fever vaccine. Source: PBMCs, taken on the day of the yellow fever booster vaccination.

CDR3 in DNA: TGCGCCAGCAGCCAAGATTGGAGGGGGGTGGATACGCAGTATTTT. Its protein is CASSQDWRGVDTQYF. The V and J genes are TRBV4-3 and TRBJ2-3, with D perhaps matching TRBD1 or TRBD2 (6 bases each). Germline-derived CDR1 and CDR2 are LGHNA and YSLEER. The V and J ends lost 0 bases and 6 bases respectively, with 13 bases between them. The CDR3 totals 15 residues.